Presented here are 8 T cell receptor beta chains from one specimen sequenced in a study of CD39 and CD103 CD8 tumor-infiltrating T cells. Sequencing used immunoSEQ multiplex PCR; TCRdb keeps in-frame clones, though not all of them. The sample contains thousands of clones, about 62% of which appear only once. Sequenced input: CD8+ T cells sorted from blood. Specified subset: total memory CD8 T cells (CD45RA-CCR7+/-) from blood or uninvolved lymph node. Receptor source: a human donor with head and neck squamous cell carcinoma.

The rearrangement joins TRBV28 to TRBJ2-7, with 14 bases fitting TRBD2. V was clipped by 5 bases and J by 6 bases; unmatched bases: 3. CDR3 length: 14 residues. Germline values: CDR1 MDHEN, CDR2 SYDVKM. Written as DNA, the CDR3 is TGTGCCAGCAGTAGACTAGCGGGAGGGGGCGAGCAGTACTTC. The encoded protein is CASSRLAGGGEQYF.

This chain joins TRBV4-1 and TRBJ1-5, with D hard to call. From germline, CDR1 is MGHRA and CDR2 YSYEKL. With 4 bases removed from V and 5 bases from J, the gap between germline ends came to 15 bases. CDR3 size: 15 residues. The CDR3: CASSPEGNQDQPQHF. As DNA, the CDR3 is TGCGCCAGCAGCCCTGAAGGTAACCAAGATCAGCCCCAGCATTTT.

The rearrangement joins TRBV27 to TRBJ2-4; 8 nucleotides agree with TRBD2. The CDR3 totals 16 residues. The germline gives CDR1 MNHEY, CDR2 SMNVEV (reference sequence). The V gene end was trimmed by 7 bases and the J gene end by 0 bases; junction bases not matched to a gene: 8. This CDR3 is CASTPGGGLAKNIQYF. The CDR3 coding sequence is TGTGCCAGCACCCCCGGGGGGGGGCTAGCCAAAAACATTCAGTACTTC.

V and J are TRBV28 and TRBJ2-1; TRBD2 matches 15 bases. The CDR3 consists of 18 residues. The germline V gene has CDR1 MDHEN and CDR2 SYDVKM. The ends lost 6 bases at V and 8 bases at J; junction bases unmatched: 14. CDR3 in amino acids: CASSLGLAGGPSGDEQFF. The CDR3 region has the DNA TGTGCCAGCAGCCTCGGACTAGCGGGAGGGCCCTCCGGGGATGAGCAGTTCTTC.

This clone appeared a few times. The chain carries TRBV15 and TRBJ1-6; D gene unclear. V shed 1 base and J shed 9 bases, with 10 bases lying between them. This CDR3 contains 14 residues. CDR1 is LNHNV and CDR2 is YYDKDF in the germline V gene (reference sequence). The CDR3 DNA reads TGTGCCACCAGCAGAGGGGTAGTGGGTTCACCCCTCCACTTT. Its translation: CATSRGVVGSPLHF.

The chain recombines TRBV20-1 with TRBJ1-2; D remains ambiguous. V lost 8 bases to trimming and J lost 4 bases, with 5 bases between them. CDR3 length equals 9 residues. CDR1 is DFQATT, CDR2 SNEGSKA, per germline (reference sequence). This CDR3 reads CSSLYGYTF. CDR3 nucleotides: TGCAGTTCACTCTATGGCTACACCTTC.

The genes are TRBV15 and TRBJ1-2, with D tentatively TRBD1 (6 bases). V gave up 0 bases and J gave up 6 bases, with 14 bases separating them. The CDR3 is 15 amino acids. Germline CDR1 LNHNV, CDR2 YYDKDF (reference sequence). CDR3: CATSRDEGGVDGYTF. In nucleotides, the CDR3 is TGTGCCACCAGCAGAGACGAGGGGGGCGTAGATGGCTACACCTTC. The variable domain in full, with the rest retrieved from reference TRBV15 and TRBJ1-2, is DAMVIQNPRYQVTQFGKPVTLSCSQTLNHNVMYWYQQKSSQAPKLLFHYYDKDFNNEADTPDNFQSRRPNTSFCFLDIRSPGLGDTAMYLCATSRDEGGVDGYTFGSGTRLTVV.

By frequency in the sample, this clone is medium-sized. The chain has TRBV30 and TRBJ1-1, with D hard to call. The germline V and J ends were trimmed by 5 bases and 0 bases, with 4 bases remaining between them. Germline loops: CDR1 GTSNPN, CDR2 SVGIG (reference sequence). The CDR3 is 11 amino acids. DNA of the CDR3: TGTGCCTGGTACTTGAACACTGAAGCTTTCTTT. Translated: CAWYLNTEAFF.